The 3 T cell receptor beta chains reported below all come from one sample, sequenced in a study of cytomegalovirus exposure and HLA in healthy donors. PCR amplification relied on 60 Vbeta primers (plus 13 Jbeta primers). TCRdb's table, derived via immunoSEQ multiplex PCR, lists solely in-frame clones and lacks some. The data show some 98,000 clones, under 85% seen once. What was sequenced was PBMCs. Receptors were obtained from a man aged 18 to 29 in good health and CMV-seropositive.

This sequence joins TRBV11-2 and TRBJ1-1; no reliable D call. CDR3 size: 13 residues. Trimming pared 3 bases from V and 0 bases from J, leaving 5 bases between. Germline assignment: CDR1 SGHAT and CDR2 FQNNGV. As DNA, the CDR3 is TGTGCCAGCAGCTTTACGGTGAACACTGAAGCTTTCTTT. Protein sequence: CASSFTVNTEAFF.

V and J are TRBV5-1 and TRBJ2-1; the D gene is possibly TRBD1 (6 bases). V lost 0 bases, J lost 0 bases, and 19 bases lay in between. CDR3 length equals 19 residues. Germline lookup yields CDR1 SGHRS and CDR2 YFSETQ. The CDR3 coding sequence is TGCGCCAGCAGCTTGGCCGTTTTTGATGGGGACAACTCCTACAATGAGCAGTTCTTC. Encoded protein: CASSLAVFDGDNSYNEQFF. The whole variable domain, remainder taken from reference TRBV5-1 and TRBJ2-1, is KAGVTQTPRYLIKTRGQQVTLSCSPISGHRSVSWYQQTPGQGLQFLFEYFSETQRNKGNFPGRFSGRQFSNSRSEMNVSTLELGDSALYLCASSLAVFDGDNSYNEQFFGPGTRLTVL.

The genes are TRBV28 and TRBJ1-1; D gene ambiguous. Trimming shortened V by 2 bases and J by 1 base, and 11 bases separated the two germline ends. Germline-derived CDR1 and CDR2 are MDHEN and SYDVKM. The CDR3 is made up of 15 amino acids. CDR3 in DNA: TGTGCCAGCAGTTTAGTGGCACCACCGAACACTGAAGCTTTCTTT. Amino acids: CASSLVAPPNTEAFF. The full variable domain, rest sourced from reference TRBV28 and TRBJ1-1, is DVKVTQSSRYLVKRTGEKVFLECVQDMDHENMFWYRQDPGLGLRLIYFSYDVKMKEKGDIPEGYSVSREKKERFSLILESASTNQTSMYLCASSLVAPPNTEAFFGQGTRLTVV.